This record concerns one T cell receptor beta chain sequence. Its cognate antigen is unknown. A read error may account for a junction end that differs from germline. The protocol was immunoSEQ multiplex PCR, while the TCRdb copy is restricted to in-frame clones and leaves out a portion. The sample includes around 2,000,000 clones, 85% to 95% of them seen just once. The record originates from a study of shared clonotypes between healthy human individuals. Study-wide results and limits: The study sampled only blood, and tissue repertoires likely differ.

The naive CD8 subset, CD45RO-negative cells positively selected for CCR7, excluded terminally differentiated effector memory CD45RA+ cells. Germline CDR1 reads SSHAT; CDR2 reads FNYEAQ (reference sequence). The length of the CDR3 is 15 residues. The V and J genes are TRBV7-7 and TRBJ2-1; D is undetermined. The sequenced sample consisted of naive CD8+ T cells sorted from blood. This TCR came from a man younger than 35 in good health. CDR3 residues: CASSLALTAYNEQFF. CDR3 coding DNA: TGTGCTAGCAGCTTAGCCCTCACAGCTTACAATGAGCAGTTCTTC.